This TCR beta chain was found in a study of blood T cell repertoires in COVID-19. Turning to the study itself: Some COVID-19 samples were acute and others convalescent; all came from the United States, Italy and Spain. The cDNA or gDNA used as material had been derived from T cells, B-cell-depleted T cells, or PBMCs.

Germline values: CDR1 SGHTA, CDR2 FQGTGA. The germline V and J ends were trimmed by 5 bases and 13 bases, with 20 bases remaining between them. The CDR3 is 13 amino acids. Authors' analysis steps: Amplification from reference gene primers served as the basis for estimated nucleated cell counts. Here immunoSEQ multiplex PCR was the method, and the copy in TCRdb shows in-frame clones only, minus some. V, J and clone size reflect that table, while D and trimming were determined from the DNA. This table holds about 110,000 clones, roughly 85% found once. The rearrangement links TRBV7-3 to TRBJ1-1; D call uncertain. The sample taken for sequencing was peripheral blood. The sequence derives from a human donor in a cohort sampled during active COVID-19. This chain's CDR3 is CASSPTTGWTFFF. Written as DNA, the CDR3 is TGTGCCAGCAGCCCCACCACGGGGTGGACCTTTTTCTTT. The complete variable domain, with remaining parts taken from reference TRBV7-3 and TRBJ1-1, reads GAGVSQTPSNKVTEKGKYVELRCDPISGHTALYWYRQSLGQGPEFLIYFQGTGAADDSGLPNDRFFAVRPEGSVSTLKIQRTERGDSAVYLCASSPTTGWTFFFGQGTRLTVV.